A few counts support the clone carrying this T cell receptor (beta chain). The target antigen is unknown. RNA was isolated and reverse transcribed to cDNA, the sequencing template. The repertoire was sequenced with immunoSEQ multiplex PCR; TCRdb's copy has only in-frame clones and lacks some. The profile shows around 300,000 clones, around three fifths of them singletons. The CDR3 spans 12 residues. Trimming stripped 3 bases from V and 15 bases from J, with 16 bases between. Per germline, CDR1 SGHDT and CDR2 YYEEEE. This sample's treatment: oral pan-JAK inhibitor, 5-10 mg twice daily. The record originates from a study of CD8+ T cells in alopecia areata. Whole-study results and caveats: Normal skin contains resident alphabeta T cells, and these are also sequenced in scalp samples. While tofacitinib was given, many expanded lesional clones persisted in scalp and blood.

Source: CD4+ T cells sorted from blood, taken around week 54, from a patient treated with tofacitinib. The V and J genes are TRBV5-6 and TRBJ2-4; no clear D gene. The sequence was obtained from a human donor with alopecia areata. The CDR3, as DNA: TGTGCCAGCAGCTCCGCCTCATACGAGCGGTACTTC. Translated, it gives CASSSASYERYF.